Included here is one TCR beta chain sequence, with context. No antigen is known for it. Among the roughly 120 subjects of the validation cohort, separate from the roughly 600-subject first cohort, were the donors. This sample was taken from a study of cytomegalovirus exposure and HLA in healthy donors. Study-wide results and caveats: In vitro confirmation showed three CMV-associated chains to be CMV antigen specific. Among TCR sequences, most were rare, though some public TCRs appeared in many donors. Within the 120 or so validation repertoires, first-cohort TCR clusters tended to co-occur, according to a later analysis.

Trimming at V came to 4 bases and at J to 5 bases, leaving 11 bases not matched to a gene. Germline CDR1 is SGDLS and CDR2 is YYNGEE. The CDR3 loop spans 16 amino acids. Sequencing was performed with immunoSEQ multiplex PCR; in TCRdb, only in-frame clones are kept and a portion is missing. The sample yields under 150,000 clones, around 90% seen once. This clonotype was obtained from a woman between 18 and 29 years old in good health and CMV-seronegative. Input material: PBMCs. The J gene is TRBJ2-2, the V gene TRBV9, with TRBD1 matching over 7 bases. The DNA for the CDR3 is TGTGCCAGCAGCCCCAGACAGGGTGGTGGAACCGGGGAGCTGTTTTTT. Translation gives CASSPRQGGGTGELFF.